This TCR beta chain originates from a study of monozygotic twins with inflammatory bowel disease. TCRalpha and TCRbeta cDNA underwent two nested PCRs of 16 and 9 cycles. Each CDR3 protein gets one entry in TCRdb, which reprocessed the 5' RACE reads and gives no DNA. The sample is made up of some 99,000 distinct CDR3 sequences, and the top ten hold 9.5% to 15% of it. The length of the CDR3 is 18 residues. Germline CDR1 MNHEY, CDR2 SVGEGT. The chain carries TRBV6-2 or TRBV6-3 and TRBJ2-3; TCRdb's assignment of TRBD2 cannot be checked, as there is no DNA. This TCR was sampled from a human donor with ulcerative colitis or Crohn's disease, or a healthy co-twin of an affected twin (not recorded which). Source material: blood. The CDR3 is CASSYRLALPYSTDTQYF.